The clone carrying this T cell receptor (beta chain) came up once. The target antigen is unknown. This sample is drawn from a study of radiation and T cells in renal cell carcinoma. Study overall: Nephrectomy followed 15 Gy stereotactic body radiation by 4 weeks. Overall study findings and caveats: In blood, top tumor clones expanded by 2 weeks, shrinking by 4.

The time point: blood 2 weeks post-SBRT. The treatment was: 15 Gy SBRT to primary tumor, nephrectomy 4 weeks later. Blood was sampled at baseline, 2 weeks and 4 weeks after SBRT. Generated by immunoSEQ multiplex PCR, the TCRdb table keeps only in-frame clones and is missing some. The sample consists of more than 65,000 clones, 70% to 90% of them appearing once. The CDR3 extends over 12 amino acids. Germline assignment: CDR1 SEHNR and CDR2 FQNEAQ (reference sequence). Trimming removed 5 bases from V and 3 bases from J, with 8 bases in between. The rearrangement links TRBV7-9 to TRBJ2-7; possibly TRBD2 for D (6 bases). Material: blood, obtained from a patient whose treatment included radiotherapy and nephrectomy. This sequence originates from a woman between 45 and 65 years old with renal cell carcinoma. The CDR3 loop reads CASSREFYEQYF. The CDR3 region has the DNA TGTGCCAGCAGCCGGGAGTTCTACGAGCAGTACTTC.